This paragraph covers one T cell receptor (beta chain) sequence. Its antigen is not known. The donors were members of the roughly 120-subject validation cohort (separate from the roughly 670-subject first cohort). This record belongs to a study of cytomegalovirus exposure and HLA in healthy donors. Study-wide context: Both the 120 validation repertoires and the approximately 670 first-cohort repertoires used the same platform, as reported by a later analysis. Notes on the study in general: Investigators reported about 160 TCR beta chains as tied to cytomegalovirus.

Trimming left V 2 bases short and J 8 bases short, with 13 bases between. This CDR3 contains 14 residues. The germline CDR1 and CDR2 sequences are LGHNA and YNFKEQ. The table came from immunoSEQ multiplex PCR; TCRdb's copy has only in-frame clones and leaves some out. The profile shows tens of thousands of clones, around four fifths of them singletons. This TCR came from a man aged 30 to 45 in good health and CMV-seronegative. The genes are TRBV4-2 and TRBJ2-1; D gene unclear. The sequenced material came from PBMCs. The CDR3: CASSQKVTVDEQFF. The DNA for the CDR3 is TGTGCCAGCAGCCAAAAAGTAACGGTGGATGAGCAGTTCTTC.